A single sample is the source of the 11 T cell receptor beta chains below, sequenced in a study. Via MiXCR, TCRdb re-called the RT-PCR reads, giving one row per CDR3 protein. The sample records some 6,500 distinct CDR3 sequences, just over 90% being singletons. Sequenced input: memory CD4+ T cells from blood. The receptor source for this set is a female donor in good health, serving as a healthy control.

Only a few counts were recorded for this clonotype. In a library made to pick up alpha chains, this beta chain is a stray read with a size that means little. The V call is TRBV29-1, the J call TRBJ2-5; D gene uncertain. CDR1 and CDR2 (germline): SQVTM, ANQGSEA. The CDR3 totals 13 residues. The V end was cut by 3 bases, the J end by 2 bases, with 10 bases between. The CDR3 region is CSVDRQEQETQYF. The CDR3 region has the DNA TGCAGCGTTGATCGGCAGGAACAAGAGACCCAGTACTTC.

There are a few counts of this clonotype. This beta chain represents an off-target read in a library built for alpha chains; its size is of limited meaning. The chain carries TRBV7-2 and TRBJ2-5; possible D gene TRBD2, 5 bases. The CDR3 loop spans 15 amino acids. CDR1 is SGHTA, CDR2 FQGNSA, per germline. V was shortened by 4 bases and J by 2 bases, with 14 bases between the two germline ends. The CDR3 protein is CASSWVPGYQETQYF. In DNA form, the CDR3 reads TGTGCCAGCAGCTGGGTACCGGGGTATCAAGAGACCCAGTACTTC.

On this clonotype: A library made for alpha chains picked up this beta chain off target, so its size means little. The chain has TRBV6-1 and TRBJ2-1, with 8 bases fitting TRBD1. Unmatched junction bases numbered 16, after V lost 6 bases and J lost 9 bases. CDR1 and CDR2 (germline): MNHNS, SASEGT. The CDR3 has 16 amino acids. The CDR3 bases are TGTGCCAGCAGGGATTCCACAGGGGGTTTGGTCGGTGAGCAGTTCTTC. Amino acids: CASRDSTGGLVGEQFF.

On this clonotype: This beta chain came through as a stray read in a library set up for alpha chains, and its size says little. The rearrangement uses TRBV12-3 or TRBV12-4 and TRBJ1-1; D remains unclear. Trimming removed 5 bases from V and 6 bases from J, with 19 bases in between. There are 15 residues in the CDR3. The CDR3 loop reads CASSVSGDRVAEAFF. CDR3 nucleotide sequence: TGTGCCAGCAGTGTTTCGGGAGACCGGGTGGCTGAAGCTTTCTTT.

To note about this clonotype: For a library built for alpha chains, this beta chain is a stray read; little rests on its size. The CDR3 sequence: CSVVIQGSGNTIYF. Here the CDR3 DNA reads TGCAGCGTTGTTATTCAGGGTAGTGGAAACACCATATATTTT. The V and J genes are TRBV29-1 and TRBJ1-3, with D possibly matching TRBD1 (5 bases). Trimming pared 4 bases from V and 3 bases from J, leaving 13 bases between. Germline CDR1 SQVTM, CDR2 ANQGSEA. The CDR3 spans 14 residues.

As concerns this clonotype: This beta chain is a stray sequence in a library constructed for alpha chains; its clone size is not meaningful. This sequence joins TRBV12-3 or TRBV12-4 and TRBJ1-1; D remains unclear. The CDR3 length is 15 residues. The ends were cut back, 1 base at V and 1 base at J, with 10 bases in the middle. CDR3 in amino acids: CASSLVRHQNTEAFF. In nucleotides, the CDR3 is TGTGCCAGCAGTTTAGTTCGGCATCAGAACACTGAAGCTTTCTTT.

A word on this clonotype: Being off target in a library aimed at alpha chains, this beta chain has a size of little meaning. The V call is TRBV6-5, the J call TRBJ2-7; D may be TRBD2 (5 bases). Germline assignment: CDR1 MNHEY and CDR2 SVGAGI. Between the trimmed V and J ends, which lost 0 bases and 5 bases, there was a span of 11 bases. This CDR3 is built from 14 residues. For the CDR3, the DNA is TGTGCCAGCAGTTACTCGAGGGCGATTAACGAGCAGTACTTC. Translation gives CASSYSRAINEQYF.

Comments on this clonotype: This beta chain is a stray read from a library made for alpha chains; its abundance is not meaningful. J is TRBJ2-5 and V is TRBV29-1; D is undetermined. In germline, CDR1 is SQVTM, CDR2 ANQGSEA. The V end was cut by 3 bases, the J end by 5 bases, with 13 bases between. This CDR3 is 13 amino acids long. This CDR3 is CSVDRGAGETQYF. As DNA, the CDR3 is TGCAGCGTTGATCGAGGAGCCGGGGAGACCCAGTACTTC.

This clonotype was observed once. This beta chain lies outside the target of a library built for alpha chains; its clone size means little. The CDR3 DNA is TGCGCCAGCAGCCACTCACAGGGGGAGGACTATGGCTACACCTTC. Amino acids: CASSHSQGEDYGYTF. The chain couples TRBV4-1 to TRBJ1-2; TRBD1 matches at 8 bases. CDR3 size: 15 residues. Trimming at V came to 3 bases and at J to 3 bases, leaving 6 bases not matched to a gene. Germline-derived CDR1 and CDR2 are MGHRA and YSYEKL.

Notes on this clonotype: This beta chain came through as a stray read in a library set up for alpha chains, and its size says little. CDR3 sequence reads: CASSWGVRQPQHF. CDR3 nucleotides: TGTGCCAGCAGTTGGGGGGTCCGTCAGCCCCAGCATTTT. The J gene is TRBJ1-5, the V gene TRBV12-3 or TRBV12-4; a weak D match, TRBD1 (5 bases). This CDR3 has 13 amino acids. Trimming removed 4 bases from V and 6 bases from J, with 10 bases in between.

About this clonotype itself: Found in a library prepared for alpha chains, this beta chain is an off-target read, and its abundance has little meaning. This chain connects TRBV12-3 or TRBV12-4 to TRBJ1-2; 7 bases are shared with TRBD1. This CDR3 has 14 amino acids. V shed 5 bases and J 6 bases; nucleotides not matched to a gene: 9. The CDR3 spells CASSPTDRSDGYTF. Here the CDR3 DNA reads TGTGCCAGCAGTCCCACGGACAGGAGCGATGGCTACACCTTC.